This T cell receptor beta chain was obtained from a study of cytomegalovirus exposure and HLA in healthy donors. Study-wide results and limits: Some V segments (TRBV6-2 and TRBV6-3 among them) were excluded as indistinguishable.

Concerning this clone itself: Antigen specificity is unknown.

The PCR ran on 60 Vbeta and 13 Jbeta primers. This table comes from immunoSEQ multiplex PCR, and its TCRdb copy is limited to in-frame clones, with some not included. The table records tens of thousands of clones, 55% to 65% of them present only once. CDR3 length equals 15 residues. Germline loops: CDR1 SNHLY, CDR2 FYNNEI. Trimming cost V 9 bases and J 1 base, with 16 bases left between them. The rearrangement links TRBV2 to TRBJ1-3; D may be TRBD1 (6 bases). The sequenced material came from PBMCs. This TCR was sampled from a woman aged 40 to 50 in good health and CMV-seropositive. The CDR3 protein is CASGEGERSGNTIYF. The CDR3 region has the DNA TGTGCCAGTGGGGAGGGGGAGAGATCTGGAAACACCATATATTTT.